These 13 T cell receptor beta chains share one sample of origin, sequenced in a study of blood T cell repertoires in COVID-19 (dated by TCRdb to 2018 to 2020). Receptor libraries were prepared by the immunoSEQ multiplex PCR assay. This is the immuneACCESS table as TCRdb keeps it, with only in-frame sequences that have V and J called. A part of the clones is gone; compared with another copy, unresolved V genes explain less than half, and the rest is unexplained. The sample table contains 400,000 to 450,000 clones; only one count was recorded for approximately 91% of them. Together, the top ten hold approximately 1.5% of the sample. The sample consisted of peripheral blood. The receptor set was obtained from a woman in her 40s with COVID-19, enrolled during active disease.

The rearrangement joins TRBV30 to TRBJ1-3; 9 nucleotides match TRBD1. J was trimmed by 2 bases and V by 3 bases; bases with no gene match: 8. Germline CDR1 GTSNPN, CDR2 SVGIG (reference sequence). CDR3 length: 16 amino acids. The CDR3 is CAWRGTGYHAGNTIYF. As DNA, the CDR3 is TGTGCCTGGAGAGGGACAGGGTATCATGCTGGAAACACCATATATTTT.

This chain joins TRBV27 and TRBJ2-2, with 7 bases lining up with TRBD1. J gave up 4 bases and V 4 bases, and 21 bases lay outside the gene matches. Germline CDR1 MNHEY, CDR2 SMNVEV (reference sequence). CDR3 size: 20 residues. In nucleotides, the CDR3 is TGTGCCAGCAGTTCCGCCGATAAACAGGGGTCTCGAACGTCCACCGGGGAGCTGTTTTTT. This sequence encodes CASSSADKQGSRTSTGELFF.

J is TRBJ1-2 and V is TRBV7-8, with D unresolved. Germline V gives CDR1 SGHVS, CDR2 FQNEAQ. Trimming stripped 1 base from V and 2 bases from J, with 17 bases between. This CDR3 spans 17 amino acids. CDR3 nucleotide sequence: TGTGCCAGCAGCTTAGGACGCTCGGGATCTATCAACTATGGCTACACCTTC. It translates to CASSLGRSGSINYGYTF.

The genes are TRBV6-5 and TRBJ1-2, with TRBD1 as a possible D gene (6 bases). The germline V gene has CDR1 MNHEY and CDR2 SVGAGI. The CDR3 covers 13 residues. Trimming left V 0 bases short and J 4 bases short, with 6 bases between. CDR3 in DNA: TGTGCCAGCAGTTACTCGACAGGCTATGGCTACACCTTC. Protein product: CASSYSTGYGYTF.

The J gene is TRBJ2-1, the V gene TRBV6-5; 7 bases align to TRBD1. The CDR3 is made up of 16 amino acids. The V segment lost 4 bases and the J segment 5 bases; nucleotides outside the gene matches: 11. CDR1 and CDR2 (germline): MNHEY, SVGAGI. The CDR3 DNA sequence: TGTGCCAGCAGTTCGTTCAGGGGGTTGAACAACAATGAGCAGTTCTTC. This codes for CASSSFRGLNNNEQFF.

This rearrangement joins TRBV7-2 to TRBJ1-1; 8 bases are a match to TRBD1. This CDR3 is built from 15 residues. Germline values: CDR1 SGHTA, CDR2 FQGNSA. Losses at the gene ends were 4 bases for V and 5 bases for J; bases not matched to a gene: 9. The CDR3 loop reads CASSSPGGGRTEAFF. The CDR3 DNA follows: TGTGCCAGCAGCTCTCCAGGGGGCGGTAGAACTGAAGCTTTCTTT.

This chain joins TRBV5-4 and TRBJ1-2, with D possibly being TRBD1 (5 bases). The CDR3 is made up of 14 amino acids. The V and J ends lost 3 bases and 8 bases respectively, with 17 bases between them. Germline V gene lookup returns CDR1 SGHNT and CDR2 YYREEE (reference sequence). The CDR3 loop is CASSSMGRERGYTF. In DNA form, the CDR3 reads TGTGCCAGCAGCTCTATGGGCAGGGAACGCGGCTACACCTTC.

This clone was picked up one time. The V and J genes are TRBV7-9 and TRBJ1-6; D unclear. Germline V gene data show CDR1 as SEHNR and CDR2 as FQNEAQ (reference sequence). The CDR3 consists of 15 residues. Trimming took off 1 base at V and 12 bases at J, with 16 bases between the two ends. The CDR3 DNA sequence: TGTGCCAGCAGCTTAGTGGGCCCGGGAATTCAACCCCTCCACTTT. It is translated as CASSLVGPGIQPLHF. Filled out from reference TRBV7-9 and TRBJ1-6, the complete variable domain reads DTGVSQNPRHKITKRGQNVTFRCDPISEHNRLYWYRQTLGQGPEFLTYFQNEAQLEKSRLLSDRFSAERPKGSFSTLEIQRTEQGDSAMYLCASSLVGPGIQPLHFGNGTRLTVT.

The rearrangement joins TRBV9 to TRBJ1-4, with 10 bases identical to TRBD1. The V segment lost 3 bases and the J segment 5 bases; nucleotides outside the gene matches: 13. The CDR3 is 18 residues long. The germline gives CDR1 SGDLS, CDR2 YYNGEE. CDR3 coding DNA: TGTGCCAGCAGCGCAACCGTTTACCCGGGACAGGGGAATGAAAAACTGTTTTTT. It translates to CASSATVYPGQGNEKLFF.

This clone was seen more than once but under ten times. The V gene is TRBV5-8, the J gene TRBJ2-1; 9 bases match TRBD2. The CDR3 length is 17 residues. With V trimmed by 3 bases and J by 7 bases, 14 bases remained unmatched. Germline lookup yields CDR1 SGHTS and CDR2 YDEGEE. The CDR3 here is CASSSQGGAGGMNEQFF. Here the CDR3 DNA reads TGTGCCAGCAGCTCCCAAGGCGGAGCGGGAGGTATGAATGAGCAGTTCTTC.

The J gene is TRBJ2-1, the V gene TRBV5-1; D is unclear. V lost 0 bases, J lost 5 bases, and 9 bases lay in between. This CDR3 comprises 14 residues. Germline lookup yields CDR1 SGHRS and CDR2 YFSETQ. CDR3: CASSLVRGHNEQFF. The CDR3 DNA reads TGCGCCAGCAGCTTGGTGCGTGGTCACAATGAGCAGTTCTTC.

V gene TRBV11-3 combines with J gene TRBJ1-1, with 7 positions matching TRBD1. Unmatched junction bases numbered 10, after V lost 5 bases and J lost 10 bases. CDR1 SGHNT and CDR2 YENEEA come from the germline V gene. The CDR3 sequence is 13 residues long. This CDR3 reads CASSQGVNGPAFF. The CDR3 DNA sequence: TGTGCCAGCAGCCAGGGGGTGAACGGGCCAGCTTTCTTT.

J is TRBJ2-2 and V is TRBV15; 8 bases are a match to TRBD2. CDR3 length equals 16 residues. CDR1 is LNHNV and CDR2 is YYDKDF in the germline V gene (reference sequence). The ends lost 1 base at V and 2 bases at J; junction bases unmatched: 3. The CDR3 DNA is TGTGCCACCAGCAGAGGGACTAGCATAAACACCGGGGAGCTGTTTTTT. This gives the protein CATSRGTSINTGELFF.